This T cell receptor beta chain was recovered during a study of technical replicates of blood from a handful of donors. Germline CDR1 reads SGHAT; CDR2 reads FQNNGV. The junction had 7 bases not matched to a gene; V was cut back by 3 bases and J by 3 bases. The CDR3 totals 15 residues. This clone was recorded only once. The data were produced by immunoSEQ multiplex PCR, yet TCRdb's version contains in-frame clones alone and is incomplete. This table holds under 45,000 clones, 96% found once. Sequencing used T cells isolated from PBMCs. The chain joins TRBV11-2 to TRBJ2-7; 8 nucleotides match TRBD2. The sequence was obtained from a human donor in good health. CDR3 sequence: CASSFIREGIYEQYF. The CDR3 DNA is TGTGCCAGCAGCTTCATCCGGGAGGGTATCTACGAGCAGTACTTC.